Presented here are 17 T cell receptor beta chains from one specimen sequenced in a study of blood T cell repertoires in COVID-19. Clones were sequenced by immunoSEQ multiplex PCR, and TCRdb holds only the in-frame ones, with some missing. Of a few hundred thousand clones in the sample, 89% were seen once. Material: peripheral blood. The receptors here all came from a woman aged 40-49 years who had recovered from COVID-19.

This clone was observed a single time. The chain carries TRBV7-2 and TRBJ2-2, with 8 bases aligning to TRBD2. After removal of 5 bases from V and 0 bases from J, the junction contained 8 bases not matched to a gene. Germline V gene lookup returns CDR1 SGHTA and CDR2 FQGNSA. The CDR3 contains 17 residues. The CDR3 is CASSRTLAESNTGELFF. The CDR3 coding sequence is TGTGCCAGCAGCCGGACACTAGCGGAGTCGAACACCGGGGAGCTGTTTTTT.

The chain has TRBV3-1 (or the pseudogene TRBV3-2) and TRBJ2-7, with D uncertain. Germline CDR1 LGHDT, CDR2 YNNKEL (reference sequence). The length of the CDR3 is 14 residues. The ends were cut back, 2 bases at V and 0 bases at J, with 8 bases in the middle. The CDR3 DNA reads TGTGCCAGCAGCCAAAGCATATCCTCCTACGAGCAGTACTTC. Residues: CASSQSISSYEQYF.

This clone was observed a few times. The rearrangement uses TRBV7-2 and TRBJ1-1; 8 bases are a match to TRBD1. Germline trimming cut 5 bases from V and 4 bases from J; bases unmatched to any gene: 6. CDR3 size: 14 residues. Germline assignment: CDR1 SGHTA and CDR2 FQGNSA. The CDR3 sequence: CASSPRQGSTEAFF. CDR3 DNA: TGTGCCAGCAGCCCCCGACAGGGGAGCACTGAAGCTTTCTTT.

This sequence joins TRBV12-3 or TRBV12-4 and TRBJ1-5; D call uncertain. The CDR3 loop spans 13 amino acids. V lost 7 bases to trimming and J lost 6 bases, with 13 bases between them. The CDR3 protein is CASTPEPGQPQHF. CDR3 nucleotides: TGTGCCAGCACCCCCGAGCCAGGTCAGCCCCAGCATTTT.

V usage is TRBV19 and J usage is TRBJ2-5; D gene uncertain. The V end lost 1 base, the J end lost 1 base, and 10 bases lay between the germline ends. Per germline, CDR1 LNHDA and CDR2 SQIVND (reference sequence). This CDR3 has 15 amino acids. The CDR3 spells CASSIGRIPQETQYF. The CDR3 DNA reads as TGTGCCAGTAGTATAGGGCGGATACCCCAAGAGACCCAGTACTTC.

The CDR3 DNA reads as TGTGCTAGTGGTTTGGGACAGGGGGTAGGCTACACCTTC. It encodes CASGLGQGVGYTF. The chain joins TRBV12-5 to TRBJ1-2; 9 bases are a match to TRBD1. V was pared by 1 base and J by 8 bases, with 2 bases of the junction left unmatched. The CDR3 has 13 amino acids. Germline V gene data show CDR1 as LGHNT and CDR2 as FRNRAP.

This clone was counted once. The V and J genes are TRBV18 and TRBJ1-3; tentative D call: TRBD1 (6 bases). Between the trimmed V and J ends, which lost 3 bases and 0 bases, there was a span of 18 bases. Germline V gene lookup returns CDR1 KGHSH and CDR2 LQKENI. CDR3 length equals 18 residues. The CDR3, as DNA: TGTGCCAGCTCACCCGAACAGGGAGGGCTAGGCTCTGGAAACACCATATATTTT. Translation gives CASSPEQGGLGSGNTIYF.

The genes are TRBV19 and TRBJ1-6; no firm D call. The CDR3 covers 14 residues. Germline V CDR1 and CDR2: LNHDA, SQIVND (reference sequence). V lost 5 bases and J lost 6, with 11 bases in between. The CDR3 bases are TGTGCCAGTAGTTTCGGCCGGGGTAATTCACCCCTCCACTTT. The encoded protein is CASSFGRGNSPLHF.

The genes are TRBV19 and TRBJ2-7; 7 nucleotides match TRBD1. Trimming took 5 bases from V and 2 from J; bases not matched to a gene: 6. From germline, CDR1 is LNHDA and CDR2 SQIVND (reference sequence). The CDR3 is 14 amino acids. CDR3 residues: CASSDRQGAYEQYF. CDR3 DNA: TGTGCCAGTAGTGACCGACAGGGCGCCTACGAGCAGTACTTC.

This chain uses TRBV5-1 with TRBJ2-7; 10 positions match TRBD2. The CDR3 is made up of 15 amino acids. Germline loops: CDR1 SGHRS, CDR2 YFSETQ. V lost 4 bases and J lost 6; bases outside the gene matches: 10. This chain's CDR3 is CASSPTGTSVPEQYF. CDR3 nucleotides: TGCGCCAGCAGCCCGACCGGGACTAGCGTCCCCGAGCAGTACTTC.

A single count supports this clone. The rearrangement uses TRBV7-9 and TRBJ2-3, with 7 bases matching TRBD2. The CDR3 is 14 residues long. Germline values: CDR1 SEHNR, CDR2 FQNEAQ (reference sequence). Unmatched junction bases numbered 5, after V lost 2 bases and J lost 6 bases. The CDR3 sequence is CASSLLAALDTQYF. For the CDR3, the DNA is TGTGCCAGCAGCTTACTAGCGGCCCTGGATACGCAGTATTTT.

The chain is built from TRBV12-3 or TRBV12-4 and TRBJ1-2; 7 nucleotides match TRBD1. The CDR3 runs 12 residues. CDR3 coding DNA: TGTGCGTCGGCAGGGGGTGGCTATGGCTACACCTTC. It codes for CASAGGGYGYTF.

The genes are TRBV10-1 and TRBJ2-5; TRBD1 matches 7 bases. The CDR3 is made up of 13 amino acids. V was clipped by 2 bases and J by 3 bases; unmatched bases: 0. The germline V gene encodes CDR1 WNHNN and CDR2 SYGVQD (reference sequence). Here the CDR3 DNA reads TGCGCCAGCAGTGAGGGGACAGAAGAGACCCAGTACTTC. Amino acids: CASSEGTEETQYF.

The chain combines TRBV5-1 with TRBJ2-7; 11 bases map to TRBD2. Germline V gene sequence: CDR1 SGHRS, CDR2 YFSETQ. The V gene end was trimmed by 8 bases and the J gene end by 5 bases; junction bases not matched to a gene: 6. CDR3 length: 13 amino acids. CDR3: CASTGTSGNEQYF. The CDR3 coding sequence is TGCGCCAGTACCGGGACTAGCGGCAACGAGCAGTACTTC.

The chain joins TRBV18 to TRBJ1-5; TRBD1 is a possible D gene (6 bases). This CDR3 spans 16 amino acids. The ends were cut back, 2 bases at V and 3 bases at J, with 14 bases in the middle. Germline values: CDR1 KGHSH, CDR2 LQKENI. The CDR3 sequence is CASSPSAGAYNQPQHF. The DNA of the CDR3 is TGTGCCAGCTCACCATCAGCAGGGGCCTACAATCAGCCCCAGCATTTT.

CDR3 nucleotide sequence: TGTGCCAGTAGTATAGATGCTAGCAGGGGGGCTAGCACAGATACGCAGTATTTT. Protein sequence: CASSIDASRGASTDTQYF. This rearrangement joins TRBV19 to TRBJ2-3; tentative D call: TRBD1 (7 bases). The V gene lost 0 bases and the J gene lost 0 bases, with 16 bases spanning the gap. Germline V gives CDR1 LNHDA, CDR2 SQIVND (reference sequence). This CDR3 spans 18 amino acids.

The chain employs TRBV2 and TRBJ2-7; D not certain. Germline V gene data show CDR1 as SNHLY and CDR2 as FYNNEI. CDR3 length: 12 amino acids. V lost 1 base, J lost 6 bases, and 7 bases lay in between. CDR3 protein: CASSEDFAEQYF. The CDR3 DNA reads TGTGCCAGCAGTGAAGACTTCGCCGAGCAGTACTTC.